These 30 T cell receptor beta chains were sequenced from one sample in a study of cytomegalovirus exposure and HLA in healthy donors. 60 Vbeta and 13 Jbeta primers were used in PCR. Assay used: immunoSEQ multiplex PCR; TCRdb lists only in-frame clones, some missing. The sample consists of some 180,000 clones, more than 65% of them appearing once. The sequenced sample consisted of PBMCs. The receptors originated from a woman aged 25 to 45 in good health and CMV-seropositive.

This clone has a single count. The chain links TRBV5-1 to TRBJ2-3; 8 bases match TRBD2. The junction had 5 bases not matched to a gene; V was cut back by 5 bases and J by 3 bases. In germline, CDR1 is SGHRS, CDR2 YFSETQ. CDR3 length: 14 residues. CDR3 sequence reads: CASSSGGRTDTQYF. CDR3 sequence (DNA): TGCGCCAGCAGTTCGGGGGGGCGAACAGATACGCAGTATTTT.

The V gene is TRBV29-1, the J gene TRBJ2-7; D may be TRBD1 (6 bases). The CDR3 is 14 residues long. Germline CDR1 is SQVTM and CDR2 is ANQGSEA. With 6 bases removed from V and 2 bases from J, the gap between germline ends came to 17 bases. CDR3 sequence (DNA): TGCAGCGTCATCACAGGGAGCAGCGCCTACGAGCAGTACTTC. Its translation: CSVITGSSAYEQYF.

This chain links TRBV11-3 with TRBJ1-1, with 9 bases lining up with TRBD1. V lost 5 bases and J lost 4; bases outside the gene matches: 8. The CDR3 runs to 15 residues. The germline CDR1 and CDR2 sequences are SGHNT and YENEEA. CDR3 amino acids: CASSTRTGVGTEAFF. DNA for the CDR3: TGTGCCAGCAGCACGCGGACAGGGGTTGGCACTGAAGCTTTCTTT.

This clone was observed a handful of times. This sequence joins TRBV6-5 and TRBJ2-1; 7 bases fit TRBD1. The ends lost 8 bases at V and 6 bases at J; junction bases unmatched: 13. The CDR3 contains 15 residues. Germline CDR1 reads MNHEY; CDR2 reads SVGAGI. The CDR3, as DNA: TGTGCCAGCTGCTCCGACAGGGCGAATGGCAATGAGCAGTTCTTC. Translated, it gives CASCSDRANGNEQFF.

The CDR3 region has the DNA TGTGCCAGCAGCTTATTCTCTGCCCCCGGGGGGGCCGTTGCAGAGACCCAGTACTTC. It codes for CASSLFSAPGGAVAETQYF. The chain couples TRBV7-2 to TRBJ2-5; TRBD2 matches 8 bases. Looked up from germline, CDR1 is SGHTA and CDR2 is FQGNSA. Trimming removed 2 bases from V and 4 bases from J; junction bases left unmatched: 18. The CDR3 extends over 19 amino acids.

This clone was counted a few times. The V call is TRBV30, the J call TRBJ2-7, with 8 positions matching TRBD1. Losses at the gene ends were 6 bases for V and 4 bases for J; bases not matched to a gene: 8. This CDR3 has 13 residues. Germline lookup yields CDR1 GTSNPN and CDR2 SVGIG (reference sequence). The CDR3 coding sequence is TGTGCCTGCTCCGGGACAGGTGATTACGAGCAGTACTTC. Its protein product is CACSGTGDYEQYF.

The V call is TRBV5-6, the J call TRBJ1-5, with TRBD1 matching 8 bases. V gave up 0 bases and J gave up 3 bases; unmatched junction bases: 8. The CDR3 length is 17 residues. The germline V gene encodes CDR1 SGHDT and CDR2 YYEEEE. CDR3 residues: CASSLGQGPLNNQPQHF. The CDR3 region has the DNA TGTGCCAGCAGCTTGGGACAGGGGCCGCTCAACAATCAGCCCCAGCATTTT.

In its sample, this clone was seen a few times. The CDR3 DNA is TGTGCCAGCAGTTACGGCGGGACTAGCGGGGGTTACGAGCAGTACTTC. This translates into CASSYGGTSGGYEQYF. The chain has TRBV6-6 and TRBJ2-7; TRBD2 agrees at 14 bases. CDR1 MNHNY and CDR2 SVGAGI come from the germline V gene (reference sequence). The CDR3 totals 16 residues. The junction had 4 bases not matched to a gene; V was cut back by 2 bases and J by 4 bases.

The chain couples TRBV5-1 to TRBJ2-5; no definite D call. CDR1 and CDR2 from the germline V gene are SGHRS and YFSETQ. The CDR3 covers 13 residues. Trimming removed 2 bases at V and 5 bases at J, with 10 bases between. The CDR3 DNA reads as TGCGCCAGCAGCTTAGCTAGTACGGAGACCCAGTACTTC. It encodes CASSLASTETQYF.

V and J are TRBV7-3 and TRBJ2-1; TRBD2 matches at 14 bases. The J segment lost 9 bases and the V segment lost 2 bases, leaving 0 bases of the junction unmatched. CDR3 length: 14 residues. Germline V gene lookup returns CDR1 SGHTA and CDR2 FQGTGA. The CDR3 sequence: CASSLGTSGSEQFF. CDR3 DNA sequence: TGTGCCAGCAGCTTAGGGACTAGCGGGAGTGAGCAGTTCTTC. Looking up the rest from reference TRBV7-3 and TRBJ2-1 gives the full variable domain: GAGVSQTPSNKVTEKGKYVELRCDPISGHTALYWYRQSLGQGPEFLIYFQGTGAADDSGLPNDRFFAVRPEGSVSTLKIQRTERGDSAVYLCASSLGTSGSEQFFGPGTRLTVL.

J is TRBJ2-2 and V is TRBV10-3, with D possibly TRBD2 on 6 matching bases. Per germline, CDR1 ENHRY and CDR2 SYGVKD. V lost 6 bases, J lost 0 bases, and 11 bases lay in between. The CDR3 has 15 amino acids. The CDR3 loop reads CAIRVGTSNTGELFF. In nucleotides, the CDR3 is TGTGCCATCAGAGTTGGGACTTCGAACACCGGGGAGCTGTTTTTT.

The CDR3 protein is CASRPLGGDQETQYF. The CDR3 DNA sequence: TGCGCCAGCAGGCCTTTGGGGGGGGACCAAGAGACCCAGTACTTC. V and J are TRBV5-1 and TRBJ2-5; 7 nucleotides line up with TRBD2. The CDR3 extends over 15 amino acids. Germline CDR1 SGHRS, CDR2 YFSETQ. V was clipped by 5 bases and J by 0 bases; unmatched bases: 7.

CDR3 DNA: TGTGCCAGCGCCGGGACTAGCGGGGGTGGGACCGGGGAGCTGTTTTTT. Translated, it gives CASAGTSGGGTGELFF. V usage is TRBV5-5 and J usage is TRBJ2-2; 14 bases align to TRBD2. This CDR3 has 16 amino acids. The V and J ends lost 7 bases and 5 bases, in that order; junction bases with no gene match: 7. Germline V gives CDR1 SGHKS, CDR2 YYEKEE (reference sequence).

The chain recombines TRBV7-3 with TRBJ2-3; no firm D call. CDR1 is SGHTA and CDR2 is FQGTGA in the germline V gene. This CDR3 is 13 amino acids long. Trimming left V 5 bases short and J 2 bases short, with 8 bases between. The CDR3 bases are TGTGCCAGCAGCCCCGACAACACAGATACGCAGTATTTT. This sequence encodes CASSPDNTDTQYF.

Worth noting for this clone: The germline gene is not matched at one end of the junction; a read error may be the cause. The V and J genes are TRBV7-9 and TRBJ2-7, with D possibly matching TRBD2 (5 bases). The CDR3 contains 15 residues. CDR1 and CDR2 from the germline V gene are SEHNR and FQNEAQ (reference sequence). CDR3 protein: CSSSLEVPRDYEQYF. In nucleotides, the CDR3 is TGTTCCAGCAGCTTAGAGGTTCCCCGGGATTACGAGCAGTACTTC.

Only a few counts were recorded for this clone. The chain links TRBV5-6 to TRBJ2-7; the match to TRBD2 covers 12 bases. This CDR3 has 16 amino acids. Germline V CDR1 and CDR2: SGHDT, YYEEEE. The J segment lost 5 bases and the V segment lost 4 bases, leaving 10 bases of the junction unmatched. The CDR3 region is CASSPLTSGGFHEQYF. The DNA for the CDR3 is TGTGCCAGCAGCCCTCTCACTAGCGGGGGGTTCCACGAGCAGTACTTC.

The rearrangement links TRBV5-1 to TRBJ1-6; no clear D gene. The CDR3 is 16 amino acids. CDR1 SGHRS and CDR2 YFSETQ come from the germline V gene. V gave up 0 bases and J gave up 10 bases, with 17 bases separating them. The CDR3 reads CASSLAMTESGSPLHF. The CDR3 nucleotides read TGCGCCAGCAGCTTGGCTATGACGGAGAGCGGATCACCCCTCCACTTT. Drawing the rest from reference TRBV5-1 and TRBJ1-6, the complete variable domain is KAGVTQTPRYLIKTRGQQVTLSCSPISGHRSVSWYQQTPGQGLQFLFEYFSETQRNKGNFPGRFSGRQFSNSRSEMNVSTLELGDSALYLCASSLAMTESGSPLHFGNGTRLTVT.

The chain has TRBV19 and TRBJ1-5, with 7 nucleotides matching TRBD1. The CDR3 spans 20 residues. In germline, CDR1 is LNHDA, CDR2 SQIVND (reference sequence). The V and J ends lost 1 base and 0 bases, in that order; junction bases with no gene match: 15. The CDR3 is CASSIGRKTGVRYSNQPQHF. The CDR3 DNA reads as TGTGCCAGTAGTATAGGAAGAAAAACAGGGGTGAGATATAGCAATCAGCCCCAGCATTTT.

This sequence joins TRBV6-5 and TRBJ1-1; D unclear. The V end was cut by 7 bases, the J end by 4 bases, with 13 bases between. CDR3 length: 13 residues. CDR1 and CDR2 from the germline V gene are MNHEY and SVGAGI. The CDR3 loop reads CASTAVWATEAFF. Here the CDR3 DNA reads TGTGCCAGCACAGCCGTTTGGGCCACTGAAGCTTTCTTT.

The V and J genes are TRBV5-4 and TRBJ1-1, with TRBD1 identical over 8 bases. V gave up 1 base and J gave up 9 bases; unmatched junction bases: 5. The CDR3 contains 13 residues. Germline-derived CDR1 and CDR2 are SGHNT and YYREEE (reference sequence). The CDR3 DNA reads as TGTGCCAGCAGCTTGTGGACAGGGTATCAAGCTTTCTTT. This gives the protein CASSLWTGYQAFF.

This clone was observed a handful of times. The rearrangement links TRBV18 to TRBJ2-5; weak D call: TRBD2 (5 bases). Per the germline V gene, CDR1 is KGHSH and CDR2 is LQKENI. Trimming left V 8 bases short and J 2 bases short, with 12 bases between. The CDR3 is 13 amino acids. In nucleotides, the CDR3 is TGTGCCAGCCGTCGTGGGGAGCAAGAGACCCAGTACTTC. Encoded protein: CASRRGEQETQYF. Full variable domain (outside the CDR3, taken from reference TRBV18 and TRBJ2-5): NAGVMQNPRHLVRRRGQEARLRCSPMKGHSHVYWYRQLPEEGLKFMVYLQKENIIDESGMPKERFSAEFPKEGPSILRIQQVVRGDSAAYFCASRRGEQETQYFGPGTRLLVL.

V usage is TRBV9 and J usage is TRBJ2-7, with D unclear. The CDR3 sequence is 15 residues long. Germline loops: CDR1 SGDLS, CDR2 YYNGEE. The germline V and J ends were trimmed by 4 bases and 2 bases, with 16 bases remaining between them. The CDR3 loop is CASSPEGVGAYEQYF. The DNA of the CDR3 is TGTGCCAGCAGCCCCGAAGGAGTGGGTGCCTACGAGCAGTACTTC.

This clone has only a few counts. The rearrangement uses TRBV7-9 and TRBJ2-7; weak D call: TRBD2 (6 bases). Germline CDR1 reads SEHNR; CDR2 reads FQNEAQ (reference sequence). V lost 5 bases and J lost 2, with 16 bases in between. CDR3 length: 15 residues. CDR3 sequence (DNA): TGTGCCAGCAGCCCCCAAGGCGGGGTAACCTACGAGCAGTACTTC. It is translated as CASSPQGGVTYEQYF.

This clone has a single count. V is TRBV9 and J is TRBJ1-2; D is possibly TRBD1 (6 bases). The CDR3 runs to 13 residues. Trimming took off 3 bases at V and 1 base at J, with 7 bases between the two ends. Germline V gene data show CDR1 as SGDLS and CDR2 as YYNGEE. The CDR3 spells CASSGTDNYGYTF. The CDR3 region has the DNA TGTGCCAGCAGCGGGACAGATAACTATGGCTACACCTTC. The full variable domain, completed using reference TRBV9 and TRBJ1-2, is DSGVTQTPKHLITATGQRVTLRCSPRSGDLSVYWYQQSLDQGLQFLIQYYNGEERAKGNILERFSAQQFPDLHSELNLSSLELGDSALYFCASSGTDNYGYTFGSGTRLTVV.

CDR3 sequence (DNA): TGTGCCAGGATAGACAGGATTGCCCACGAGTACCAAGAGACCCAGTACTTC. It is translated as CARIDRIAHEYQETQYF. The chain carries TRBV6-4 and TRBJ2-5; a weak D match, TRBD1 (6 bases). The CDR3 has 17 residues. The V end was cut by 9 bases, the J end by 0 bases, with 23 bases between. CDR1 MRHNA and CDR2 SNTAGT come from the germline V gene.

The rearrangement uses TRBV4-1 and TRBJ2-2; 12 nucleotides align to TRBD2. In germline, CDR1 is MGHRA, CDR2 YSYEKL. After removal of 0 bases from V and 4 bases from J, the junction contained 9 bases not matched to a gene. The CDR3 loop spans 19 amino acids. The CDR3 sequence is CASSQDPSGGASGTGELFF. The CDR3 DNA reads as TGCGCCAGCAGCCAAGATCCTAGCGGGGGGGCTAGTGGCACCGGGGAGCTGTTTTTT.

The chain combines TRBV4-3 with TRBJ1-2; the match to TRBD1 covers 7 bases. Germline CDR1 LGHNA, CDR2 YSLEER. V shed 1 base and J 3 bases; nucleotides not matched to a gene: 5. The CDR3 spans 15 residues. The CDR3 sequence: CASSQARGYDYGYTF. The DNA for the CDR3 is TGCGCCAGCAGCCAAGCCAGGGGGTACGACTATGGCTACACCTTC.

The chain carries TRBV7-9 and TRBJ2-1, with D possibly matching TRBD1 (6 bases). The CDR3 sequence is 17 residues long. Deletions cut 0 bases from V and 0 bases from J, with 12 bases between. CDR1 and CDR2 from the germline V gene are SEHNR and FQNEAQ (reference sequence). The CDR3 spells CASSLALGQSSYNEQFF. In DNA, the CDR3 is TGTGCCAGCAGCTTAGCGCTAGGACAGAGCTCCTACAATGAGCAGTTCTTC.

This CDR3 is CASSLARSGLAGLDTQYF. The CDR3 nucleotides are TGTGCCAGCAGCTTGGCGCGTTCCGGACTAGCGGGGTTGGATACGCAGTATTTT. The V call is TRBV5-6, the J call TRBJ2-3; 12 bases match TRBD2. V trimming: 0 bases; J trimming: 6 bases; junction bases outside the gene matches: 11. The CDR3 has 18 residues. CDR1 and CDR2 from the germline V gene are SGHDT and YYEEEE.

The rearrangement uses TRBV4-1 and TRBJ2-1; 8 positions match TRBD2. The V gene end was trimmed by 0 bases and the J gene end by 6 bases; junction bases not matched to a gene: 7. Germline CDR1 and CDR2: MGHRA and YSYEKL. This CDR3 is built from 16 residues. The CDR3 DNA reads TGCGCCAGCAGCCAAGATCGTCACGGGGGGGCCAATGAGCAGTTCTTC. Translating it yields CASSQDRHGGANEQFF.